A single T cell receptor (beta chain) is shown here with its context. This entry belongs to a study of blood T cell repertoires in COVID-19. Study as a whole: Collection of acute and convalescent COVID-19 samples took place in the United States, Italy and Spain. PBMCs, B-cell-depleted T cells, or T cells were the source of the cDNA or gDNA that made up the material.

V shed 7 bases and J shed 0 bases, with 12 bases lying between them. CDR3 length equals 14 residues. CDR1 is MNHEY, CDR2 SVGAGI, per germline. In the source study's methods: Researchers report that nucleated cell counts were estimated from reference gene primer amplification. Profiled with immunoSEQ multiplex PCR; TCRdb holds only in-frame clones, not every one. For V, J and clone size, that table is used; D and trimming come from the DNA. Of approximately 200,000 clones in the sample, 70% to 90% are singletons; the top ten hold about 1.5%. The receptor was derived from a young man with active or convalescent COVID-19. Sequencing was carried out using peripheral blood. The chain is built from TRBV6-5 and TRBJ1-1; D gene unclear. Here the CDR3 DNA reads TGTGCCAGCACCGGGGTTTCGATGAACACTGAAGCTTTCTTT. This codes for CASTGVSMNTEAFF.